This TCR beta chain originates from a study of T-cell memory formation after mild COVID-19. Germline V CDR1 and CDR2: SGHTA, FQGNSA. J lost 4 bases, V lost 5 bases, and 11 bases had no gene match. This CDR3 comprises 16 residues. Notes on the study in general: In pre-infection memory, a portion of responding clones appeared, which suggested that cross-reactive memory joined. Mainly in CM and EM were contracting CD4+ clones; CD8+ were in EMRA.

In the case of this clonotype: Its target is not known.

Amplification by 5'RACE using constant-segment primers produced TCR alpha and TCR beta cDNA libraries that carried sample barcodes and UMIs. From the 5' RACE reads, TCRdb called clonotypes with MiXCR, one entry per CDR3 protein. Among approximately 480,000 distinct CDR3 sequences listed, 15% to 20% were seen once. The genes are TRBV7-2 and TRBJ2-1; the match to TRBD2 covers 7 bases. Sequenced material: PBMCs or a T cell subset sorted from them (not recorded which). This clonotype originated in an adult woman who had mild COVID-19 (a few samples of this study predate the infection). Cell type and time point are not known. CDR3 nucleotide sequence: TGTGCCAGCAGCCCGGCCCTCGCGGGAGTGTACAATGAGCAGTTCTTC. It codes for CASSPALAGVYNEQFF. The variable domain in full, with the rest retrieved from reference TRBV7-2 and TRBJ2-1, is GAGVSQSPSNKVTEKGKDVELRCDPISGHTALYWYRQSLGQGLEFLIYFQGNSAPDKSGLPSDRFSAERTGGSVSTLTIQRTQQEDSAVYLCASSPALAGVYNEQFFGPGTRLTVL.